Listed here are 17 T cell receptor beta chains from one sample, sequenced in a study of CD8 T cells in ankylosing spondylitis. TCRdb fed the 5' RACE reads into MiXCR, producing one record per CDR3 protein. The sample consists of 150,000 to 200,000 distinct CDR3 sequences, 10% to 15% of them appearing once. The sample consisted of blood, either unsorted or a sorted T cell fraction (not recorded which). The receptors were gathered from a female donor with ankylosing spondylitis or in good health (not recorded which).

This chain uses TRBV27 with TRBJ2-7, with D perhaps assigned TRBD1 or TRBD2 (5 bases each). V was pared by 2 bases and J by 2 bases, with 16 bases between. Germline V gene lookup returns CDR1 MNHEY and CDR2 SMNVEV (reference sequence). The CDR3 consists of 16 residues. CDR3 sequence: CASSLRGPGSAYEQYF. The CDR3 DNA reads as TGTGCCAGCAGTTTAAGGGGCCCGGGGTCGGCCTACGAGCAGTACTTC.

This clonotype was seen ten or more times. The chain employs TRBV10-3 and TRBJ2-1, with D perhaps matching TRBD2 (6 bases). Looked up from germline, CDR1 is ENHRY and CDR2 is SYGVKD. The CDR3 spans 13 residues. Trimming removed 5 bases from V and 8 bases from J, with 13 bases in between. The CDR3 DNA follows: TGTGCCATCAGTCCTCGGGAGATGGATGAGCAGTTCTTC. Protein: CAISPREMDEQFF.

V gene TRBV6-2 or TRBV6-3 combines with J gene TRBJ1-4; unclear D gene. Germline assignment: CDR1 MNHEY and CDR2 SVGEGT. V was shortened by 4 bases and J by 0 bases, with 12 bases between the two germline ends. The CDR3 spans 16 residues. CDR3 in amino acids: CASSFTAAATNEKLFF. The CDR3, as DNA: TGTGCCAGCAGTTTCACGGCAGCCGCAACTAATGAAAAACTGTTTTTT.

This clonotype was seen ten or more times. This chain joins TRBV10-3 and TRBJ2-2; tentative D call: TRBD2 (6 bases). Trimming left V 7 bases short and J 9 bases short, with 24 bases between. Germline V CDR1 and CDR2: ENHRY, SYGVKD. CDR3 length: 16 residues. For the CDR3, the DNA is TGTGCCATCACCCCAGCGACAGTCGGAGGGACCCGGGAGCTGTTTTTT. Translating gives CAITPATVGGTRELFF.

This clonotype was seen at least ten times. The gene calls are TRBV28 and TRBJ2-1; D is uncertain. V was trimmed by 8 bases and J by 4 bases, leaving 3 bases between them. CDR1 is MDHEN, CDR2 SYDVKM, per germline. The CDR3 covers 10 residues. In nucleotides, the CDR3 is TGTGCCAGCGCTTACAATGAGCAGTTCTTC. Translation gives CASAYNEQFF.

This chain uses TRBV12-3 or TRBV12-4 with TRBJ2-7, with 12 bases identical to TRBD1. V was pared by 7 bases and J by 7 bases, with 5 bases of the junction left unmatched. The CDR3 runs to 13 residues. The CDR3 here is CASTGQGAGEQYF. The CDR3 DNA sequence: TGTGCCAGCACGGGACAGGGGGCGGGAGAGCAGTACTTC.

This clonotype appeared many times. This sequence joins TRBV18 and TRBJ2-6; no firm D call. Per the germline V gene, CDR1 is KGHSH and CDR2 is LQKENI. V was shortened by 6 bases and J by 4 bases, with 10 bases between the two germline ends. There are 14 residues in the CDR3. CDR3: CASSSAGGANVLTF. The CDR3 bases are TGTGCCAGCTCCTCGGCTGGCGGGGCCAACGTCCTGACTTTC.

The J gene is TRBJ2-2, the V gene TRBV18; 9 positions match TRBD1. Germline V gene sequence: CDR1 KGHSH, CDR2 LQKENI. The CDR3 totals 15 residues. Trimming took 3 bases from V and 7 from J; bases not matched to a gene: 6. Here the CDR3 DNA reads TGTGCCAGCTCACCGTTACAGGGGGCCGTCGGGGAGCTGTTTTTT. Residues: CASSPLQGAVGELFF.

Here the CDR3 DNA reads TGCAGTGCGGGCAGGTTGCCCCTAGCCAAAAACATTCAGTACTTC. It specifies CSAGRLPLAKNIQYF. V usage is TRBV20-1 and J usage is TRBJ2-4; D not certain. V lost 6 bases and J lost 0, with 15 bases in between. The germline CDR1 and CDR2 sequences are DFQATT and SNEGSKA (reference sequence). The CDR3 runs to 15 residues.

This clonotype was seen at least ten times. V gene TRBV7-2 combines with J gene TRBJ1-6, with unresolved D. The V end lost 4 bases, the J end lost 7 bases, and 14 bases lay between the germline ends. CDR1 and CDR2 from the germline V gene are SGHTA and FQGNSA. This CDR3 comprises 15 residues. The CDR3 loop reads CASSSRASSNSPLHF. The CDR3 DNA sequence: TGTGCCAGCAGCTCCCGGGCCTCAAGCAATTCACCCCTCCACTTT.

This clonotype was observed many times. The rearrangement uses TRBV7-2 and TRBJ1-1; 7 nucleotides agree with TRBD1. The V gene's germline CDR1 is SGHTA and CDR2 FQGNSA. The CDR3 contains 14 residues. With V trimmed by 4 bases and J by 4 bases, 6 bases remained unmatched. CDR3 amino acids: CASSSQGEGTEAFF. Written as DNA, the CDR3 is TGTGCCAGCAGCTCTCAGGGGGAGGGCACTGAAGCTTTCTTT.

This clonotype was seen at least ten times. V gene TRBV3-1 combines with J gene TRBJ1-2, with a possible D match to TRBD1 (5 bases). Between the trimmed V and J ends, which lost 6 bases and 4 bases, there was a span of 21 bases. The germline V gene encodes CDR1 LGHDT and CDR2 YNNKEL (reference sequence). This CDR3 comprises 16 residues. Written as DNA, the CDR3 is TGTGCCAGCAGTCGGACGGGAGCAGGGTATGGCTATGGCTACACCTTC. It yields the protein CASSRTGAGYGYGYTF.

The gene calls are TRBV6-5 and TRBJ1-3; D uncertain. In germline, CDR1 is MNHEY, CDR2 SVGAGI. V shed 0 bases and J shed 0 bases, with 9 bases lying between them. The length of the CDR3 is 16 residues. CDR3 protein: CASSYSKLSSGNTIYF. Written as DNA, the CDR3 is TGTGCCAGCAGTTACTCGAAGCTCAGCTCTGGAAACACCATATATTTT.

This chain uses TRBV30 with TRBJ1-1; D ambiguous. The CDR3 runs 14 residues. V was clipped by 3 bases and J by 6 bases, with 17 bases between them. In germline, CDR1 is GTSNPN, CDR2 SVGIG (reference sequence). The CDR3 nucleotides read TGTGCCTGGAGGGCCTTCGGAGGGCAGGCTGAAGCTTTCTTT. Translating gives CAWRAFGGQAEAFF.

This clonotype was seen at least ten times. The V and J genes are TRBV5-1 and TRBJ1-2; tentatively, D is TRBD1 (5 bases). Germline-derived CDR1 and CDR2 are SGHRS and YFSETQ. V was cut by 1 base and J by 4 bases, with 11 bases left in between. This CDR3 spans 14 amino acids. CDR3 nucleotides: TGCGCCAGCAGCTTGCCCGGGACGCTCTATGGCTACACCTTC. Residues: CASSLPGTLYGYTF.

This clonotype has ten or more counts. The rearrangement uses TRBV9 and TRBJ2-5; no clear D. Trimming shortened V by 3 bases and J by 5 bases, and 14 bases separated the two germline ends. The CDR3 contains 14 residues. Germline values: CDR1 SGDLS, CDR2 YYNGEE. The CDR3 DNA is TGTGCCAGCAGCGCCGGCGGAATCGGGGAGACCCAGTACTTC. Translated: CASSAGGIGETQYF.

There are many counts of this clonotype. V usage is TRBV3-1 and J usage is TRBJ2-1, with TRBD2 as a possible D gene (5 bases). Between the trimmed V and J ends, which lost 3 bases and 9 bases, there was a span of 9 bases. This CDR3 has 12 residues. Germline V gene sequence: CDR1 LGHDT, CDR2 YNNKEL (reference sequence). The DNA of the CDR3 is TGTGCCAGCAGCCAGGACGAGGGTGAGCAGTTCTTC. It codes for CASSQDEGEQFF.